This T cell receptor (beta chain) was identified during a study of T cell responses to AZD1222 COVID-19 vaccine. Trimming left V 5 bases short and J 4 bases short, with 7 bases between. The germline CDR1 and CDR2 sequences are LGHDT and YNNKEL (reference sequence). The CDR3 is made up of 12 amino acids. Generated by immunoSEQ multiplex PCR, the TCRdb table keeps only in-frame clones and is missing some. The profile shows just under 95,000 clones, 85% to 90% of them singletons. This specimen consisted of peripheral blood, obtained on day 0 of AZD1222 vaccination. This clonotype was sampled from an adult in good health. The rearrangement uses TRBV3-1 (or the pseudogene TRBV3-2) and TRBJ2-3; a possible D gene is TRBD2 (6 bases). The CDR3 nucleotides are TGTGCCAGCAGCTTAGCGGCAGATACGCAGTATTTT. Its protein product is CASSLAADTQYF.